These 17 T cell receptor beta chains came from one sample sequenced in a study of beta chain features in type 1 diabetes. Of the isolated RNA, all was reverse transcribed, and so the sequenced material was expressed TCRB transcripts. Sequencing was performed with immunoSEQ multiplex PCR; in TCRdb, only in-frame clones are kept and a portion is missing. The table lists about half a million clones, 11% of them singletons. The source material was naive CD4+ T cells from blood. These receptors were taken from a woman aged 18-29 years in good health.

In this sample, this clone turned up a few times. V usage is TRBV19 and J usage is TRBJ2-7; 7 nucleotides match TRBD2. Germline V gene data show CDR1 as LNHDA and CDR2 as SQIVND (reference sequence). Unmatched junction bases numbered 13, after V lost 7 bases and J lost 4 bases. This CDR3 has 15 amino acids. The CDR3 loop reads CASTLGASGPYEQYF. The CDR3 DNA follows: TGTGCCAGTACTCTCGGGGCTAGCGGTCCTTACGAGCAGTACTTC.

The CDR3 reads CASSLSRETQYF. In DNA form, the CDR3 reads TGTGCCAGCAGCCTCAGCCGTGAGACCCAGTACTTC. The rearrangement links TRBV9 to TRBJ2-5; D is ambiguous. The CDR3 has 12 amino acids. Germline loops: CDR1 SGDLS, CDR2 YYNGEE. Trimming cost V 4 bases and J 5 bases, with 9 bases left between them.

The rearrangement uses TRBV5-1 and TRBJ2-1; 7 nucleotides agree with TRBD2. The CDR3 runs 15 residues. After removal of 1 base from V and 6 bases from J, the junction contained 7 bases not matched to a gene. Germline V gene sequence: CDR1 SGHRS, CDR2 YFSETQ. The CDR3 bases are TGCGCCAGCAGCTTGATCCAGACTAGCCTCAATGAGCAGTTCTTC. Amino acid sequence: CASSLIQTSLNEQFF.

This clone was counted between two and nine times. The V gene is TRBV7-2, the J gene TRBJ2-7; D is perhaps TRBD2 (6 bases). V lost 6 bases and J 2 bases, leaving 14 bases between the germline ends. CDR3 length: 14 residues. CDR1 is SGHTA, CDR2 FQGNSA, per germline. The CDR3 DNA reads TGTGCCAGCAGGACAGAGACTAGGGCCTACGAGCAGTACTTC. It translates to CASRTETRAYEQYF.

The chain recombines TRBV15 with TRBJ1-4, with 7 bases lining up with TRBD1. V gave up 1 base and J gave up 8 bases; unmatched junction bases: 10. CDR1 LNHNV and CDR2 YYDKDF come from the germline V gene (reference sequence). The CDR3 is 16 residues long. The CDR3, as DNA: TGTGCCACCAGCAGAGTGTCAGGGGGGAATGTAGAAAAACTGTTTTTT. Protein product: CATSRVSGGNVEKLFF. Using reference TRBV15 and TRBJ1-4 for the parts outside the CDR3, the full variable domain is DAMVIQNPRYQVTQFGKPVTLSCSQTLNHNVMYWYQQKSSQAPKLLFHYYDKDFNNEADTPDNFQSRRPNTSFCFLDIRSPGLGDTAMYLCATSRVSGGNVEKLFFGSGTQLSVL.

CDR3 loop: CASRTGVGEKLFF. CDR3 coding DNA: TGTGCCAGCAGAACAGGGGTCGGCGAAAAACTGTTTTTT. The V call is TRBV6-5, the J call TRBJ1-4, with 7 bases aligning to TRBD1. This CDR3 spans 13 amino acids. CDR1 is MNHEY and CDR2 is SVGAGI in the germline V gene. The V gene end was trimmed by 6 bases and the J gene end by 8 bases; junction bases not matched to a gene: 6.

This clone was observed a handful of times. The chain recombines TRBV19 with TRBJ2-1; D perhaps matches TRBD1 (5 bases). The V and J ends lost 3 bases and 2 bases respectively, with 14 bases between them. CDR1 LNHDA and CDR2 SQIVND come from the germline V gene (reference sequence). This CDR3 spans 16 amino acids. The CDR3 nucleotides are TGTGCCAGTAGTATCGTGCCAGGGTACACCTACAATGAGCAGTTCTTC. It specifies CASSIVPGYTYNEQFF.

This clone was picked up a small number of times. This rearrangement joins TRBV6-6 to TRBJ2-7; TRBD1 aligns across 8 bases. This CDR3 comprises 15 residues. The germline CDR1 and CDR2 sequences are MNHNY and SVGAGI (reference sequence). The J segment lost 3 bases and the V segment lost 6 bases, leaving 10 bases of the junction unmatched. This CDR3 is CASSPRDRYNYEQYF. In DNA form, the CDR3 reads TGTGCCAGCAGCCCACGGGACAGGTATAACTACGAGCAGTACTTC.

This clone was found a few times. The rearrangement uses TRBV19 and TRBJ1-2, with 10 nucleotides matching TRBD1. There are 14 residues in the CDR3. V was pared by 6 bases and J by 4 bases, with 5 bases of the junction left unmatched. Germline lookup yields CDR1 LNHDA and CDR2 SQIVND (reference sequence). CDR3 in amino acids: CASRTGGSSYGYTF. The CDR3, as DNA: TGTGCCAGTAGGACAGGGGGCTCAAGCTATGGCTACACCTTC.

In its sample, this clone was seen a few times. The rearrangement joins TRBV6-5 to TRBJ2-1; D may match TRBD1 or TRBD2 (5 bases each). Germline assignment: CDR1 MNHEY and CDR2 SVGAGI. Trimming took off 4 bases at V and 6 bases at J, with 19 bases between the two ends. The CDR3 has 16 amino acids. CDR3 coding DNA: TGTGCCAGCAGTTTTGGAATGGTGGGGACGGGCAATGAGCAGTTCTTC. Encoded protein: CASSFGMVGTGNEQFF.

The gene calls are TRBV7-2 and TRBJ2-5; TRBD1 agrees at 7 bases. The J segment lost 4 bases and the V segment lost 4 bases, leaving 6 bases of the junction unmatched. CDR3 length: 14 amino acids. The germline gives CDR1 SGHTA, CDR2 FQGNSA. CDR3 loop: CASSSRQGRETQYF. The CDR3 DNA reads TGTGCCAGCAGCTCACGACAGGGTAGAGAGACCCAGTACTTC.

The V and J genes are TRBV28 and TRBJ1-1, with TRBD1 identical over 7 bases. The CDR3 runs to 16 residues. Germline-derived CDR1 and CDR2 are MDHEN and SYDVKM. The junction had 9 bases not matched to a gene; V was cut back by 5 bases and J by 0 bases. CDR3 amino acids: CASSRRQGRMNTEAFF. As DNA, the CDR3 is TGTGCCAGCAGTCGGCGACAGGGAAGAATGAACACTGAAGCTTTCTTT. Full variable domain (rest looked up from reference TRBV28 and TRBJ1-1): DVKVTQSSRYLVKRTGEKVFLECVQDMDHENMFWYRQDPGLGLRLIYFSYDVKMKEKGDIPEGYSVSREKKERFSLILESASTNQTSMYLCASSRRQGRMNTEAFFGQGTRLTVV.

This clone was found a few times. The CDR3 DNA follows: TGTGCCAGCAGCTTAACTAGCGGGGGACGCTACGAGCAGTACGTC. Its protein is CASSLTSGGRYEQYV. V is TRBV14 and J is TRBJ2-7, with TRBD2 matching 11 bases. The junction had 6 bases not matched to a gene; V was cut back by 5 bases and J by 3 bases. Germline values: CDR1 SGHDN, CDR2 FVKESK. CDR3 length: 15 residues.

The rearrangement uses TRBV7-3 and TRBJ2-3, with 10 bases matching TRBD2. Germline CDR1 and CDR2: SGHTA and FQGTGA. V dropped 7 bases and J dropped 5; count of bases not matched to a gene: 9. This CDR3 is built from 15 residues. The CDR3, as DNA: TGTGCCAGCACCGTTAGCGGGAGGTCCGGAGATACGCAGTATTTT. This codes for CASTVSGRSGDTQYF.

The genes are TRBV7-8 and TRBJ2-1; 10 bases agree with TRBD1. The V gene end was trimmed by 5 bases and the J gene end by 7 bases; junction bases not matched to a gene: 8. This CDR3 spans 15 amino acids. Germline V CDR1 and CDR2: SGHVS, FQNEAQ. The CDR3 region has the DNA TGTGCCAGCAGCCTCCGGGACAGGGGAACGAATGAGCAGTTCTTC. Its translation is CASSLRDRGTNEQFF. The complete variable domain, with remaining parts taken from reference TRBV7-8 and TRBJ2-1, reads GAGVSQSPRYKVAKRGQDVALRCDPISGHVSLFWYQQALGQGPEFLTYFQNEAQLDKSGLPSDRFFAERPEGSVSTLKIQRTQQEDSAVYLCASSLRDRGTNEQFFGPGTRLTVL.

This clone has a handful of counts. This sequence joins TRBV7-9 and TRBJ2-3; the match to TRBD1 covers 7 bases. Germline V gene lookup returns CDR1 SEHNR and CDR2 FQNEAQ (reference sequence). V lost 3 bases to trimming and J lost 1 base; unmatched junction nucleotides: 1. The CDR3 is 14 amino acids. Written as DNA, the CDR3 is TGTGCCAGCAGCTTGCAGGGGGGCACAGATACGCAGTATTTT. Amino acids: CASSLQGGTDTQYF.

This clone has more than one count but fewer than ten. This rearrangement joins TRBV10-3 to TRBJ1-1; D possibly corresponds to TRBD1 (5 bases). CDR3 size: 13 residues. Trimming left V 2 bases short and J 4 bases short, with 8 bases between. In germline, CDR1 is ENHRY, CDR2 SYGVKD. CDR3 protein: CAISEGGGTEAFF. CDR3 DNA: TGTGCCATCAGTGAGGGTGGGGGCACTGAAGCTTTCTTT.